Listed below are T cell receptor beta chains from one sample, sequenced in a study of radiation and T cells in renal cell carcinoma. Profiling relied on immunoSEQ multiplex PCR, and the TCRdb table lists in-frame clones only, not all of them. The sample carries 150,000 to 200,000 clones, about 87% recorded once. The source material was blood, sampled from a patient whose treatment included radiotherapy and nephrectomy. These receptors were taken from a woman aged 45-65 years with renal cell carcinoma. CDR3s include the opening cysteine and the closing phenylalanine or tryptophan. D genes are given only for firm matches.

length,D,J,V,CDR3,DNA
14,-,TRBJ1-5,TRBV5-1,CASSLDSGNQPQHF,TGCGCCAGCAGCTTGGACTCAGGGAATCAGCCCCAGCATTTT
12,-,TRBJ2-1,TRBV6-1,CASSYLDDEQFF,TGTGCCAGCAGTTATTTAGACGATGAGCAGTTCTTC
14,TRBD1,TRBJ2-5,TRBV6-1,CASRRQGFQETQYF,TGTGCCAGCAGACGACAGGGATTCCAAGAGACCCAGTACTTC
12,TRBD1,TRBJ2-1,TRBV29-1,CSVRTGIGEQFF,TGCAGCGTCCGGACAGGGATCGGTGAGCAGTTCTTC
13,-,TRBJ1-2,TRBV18,CASSPPGHYGYTF,TGTGCCAGCTCACCACCGGGGCACTATGGCTACACCTTC
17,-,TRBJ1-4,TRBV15,CATSKVSTIGLYEKLFF,TGTGCCACCAGCAAAGTTAGTACTATAGGGTTATATGAAAAACTGTTTTTT
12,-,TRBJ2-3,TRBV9,CASSVVTDTQYF,TGTGCCAGCAGCGTAGTCACAGATACGCAGTATTTT
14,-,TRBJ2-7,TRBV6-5,CASSYSAGTYEQYF,TGTGCCAGCAGTTACTCGGCGGGCACCTACGAGCAGTACTTC
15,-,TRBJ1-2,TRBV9,CASSASPGMGAGYTF,TGTGCCAGCAGCGCCAGCCCGGGGATGGGGGCTGGCTACACCTTC
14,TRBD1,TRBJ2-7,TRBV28,CASSWTGVLYEQYF,TGTGCCAGCAGTTGGACAGGGGTTCTCTACGAGCAGTACTTC
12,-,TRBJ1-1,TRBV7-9,CASSFGSTEAFF,TGTGCCAGCAGCTTCGGCTCCACTGAAGCTTTCTTT
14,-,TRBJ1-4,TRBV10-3,CAIRGDKGSEKLFF,TGTGCCATCAGGGGGGACAAAGGGAGTGAAAAACTGTTTTTT
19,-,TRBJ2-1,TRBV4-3,CASSQDLGSRVPTENEQFF,TGCGCCAGCAGCCAAGATCTAGGGTCTCGGGTTCCAACGGAGAATGAGCAGTTCTTC
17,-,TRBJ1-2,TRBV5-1,CASSSTGGRWANYGYTF,TGCGCCAGCAGCTCGACGGGAGGGCGTTGGGCTAACTATGGCTACACCTTC
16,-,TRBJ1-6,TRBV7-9,CASSFLLSSYNSPLHF,TGTGCCAGCAGCTTCCTGCTCAGCTCCTATAATTCACCCCTCCACTTT